The 3 T cell receptor beta chains below all came from one sample that was sequenced in a study of a mutant IDH1 vaccine in newly diagnosed glioma. No antigens are known for them. Time point meaning: week 23, last vaccination. Doses consisted of 300 ug of mutant IDH1 20-mer peptide each, paired with topical imiquimod. Assay: immunoSEQ multiplex PCR; the TCRdb copy retains only in-frame clones and omits some. Of 25,000 to 30,000 clones listed, about four fifths are singletons. This specimen consisted of PBMCs, obtained from a glioma patient whose treatment included an IDH1 peptide vaccine. The source of these receptors is a woman aged 25-40 years with glioma.

This clone was counted only a few times. The chain uses TRBV5-1 and TRBJ2-3; 8 bases are shared with TRBD2. Germline trimming cut 1 base from V and 5 bases from J; bases unmatched to any gene: 12. In germline, CDR1 is SGHRS, CDR2 YFSETQ. The CDR3 contains 17 residues. The CDR3 region is CASSLTGLGRGRDTQYF. DNA for the CDR3: TGCGCCAGCAGCTTGACGGGACTAGGTAGGGGGAGAGATACGCAGTATTTT.

The chain uses TRBV7-2 and TRBJ2-2; 11 nucleotides match TRBD2. V was pared by 5 bases and J by 7 bases, with 6 bases of the junction left unmatched. Per germline, CDR1 SGHTA and CDR2 FQGNSA. This CDR3 is built from 15 residues. The CDR3 sequence: CASSMRLAGLGELFF. The CDR3 bases are TGTGCCAGCAGCATGAGACTAGCGGGGCTCGGGGAGCTGTTTTTT.

The rearrangement uses TRBV4-2 and TRBJ2-1, with TRBD1 matching over 11 bases. Germline V gene data show CDR1 as LGHNA and CDR2 as YNFKEQ. V lost 3 bases, J lost 3 bases, and 4 bases stayed unmatched. The CDR3 spans 16 residues. This CDR3 reads CASSHAGQGDYNEQFF. DNA of the CDR3: TGTGCCAGCAGCCATGCGGGACAGGGGGACTACAATGAGCAGTTCTTC.